This is a list of T cell receptor beta chains from one sample in a study of cytomegalovirus exposure and HLA in healthy donors. The protocol was immunoSEQ multiplex PCR, while the TCRdb copy is restricted to in-frame clones and leaves out a portion. The repertoire holds about 190,000 clones, with over 80% as singletons. The sequencing sample was made of PBMCs. Receptors originate from a man aged 25 to 40 in good health and CMV-seronegative. Each CDR3 is given with its conserved first and last residue. The D gene is left open where the match is weak.

D,length,J,V,DNA,CDR3
TRBD1,17,TRBJ1-4,TRBV9,TGTGCCAGCAACCCTGGACAGGGGGCTTCCTCTAATGAAAAACTGTTTTTT,CASNPGQGASSNEKLFF
-,15,TRBJ1-1,TRBV6-5,TGTGCCAGCAGTCGTAACAACCTTATGAACACTGAAGCTTTCTTT,CASSRNNLMNTEAFF
TRBD2,16,TRBJ2-6,TRBV11-2,TGTGCCAGCAGCACACTAGCGGGGGCTGGGGCCAACGTCCTGACTTTC,CASSTLAGAGANVLTF
-,13,TRBJ1-2,TRBV6-5,TGTGCCAGCAGGACCTTGACAGGAAATGGCTACACCTTC,CASRTLTGNGYTF
-,14,TRBJ1-1,TRBV4-3,TGCGCCAGCAGCCAAGTGGTCGGTCACACTGAAGCTTTCTTT,CASSQVVGHTEAFF
TRBD1,15,TRBJ1-1,TRBV2,TGTGCCAGCAGTGGACGACAGGGGATGAACACTGAAGCTTTCTTT,CASSGRQGMNTEAFF
TRBD1,15,TRBJ2-7,TRBV6-5,TGTGCCAGCAGTTATTATCAAGACAGGGATCACGAGCAGTACTTC,CASSYYQDRDHEQYF
TRBD1,16,TRBJ1-1,TRBV19,TGTGCCAGTAGTAGGCAGGGGGGCACTTTGAACACTGAAGCTTTCTTT,CASSRQGGTLNTEAFF
TRBD2,15,TRBJ2-7,TRBV7-2,TGTGCCAGCAGCTCAACCGCGGGAGTGGGACTCGAGCAGTACTTC,CASSSTAGVGLEQYF
TRBD1,14,TRBJ1-1,TRBV29-1,TGCAGCGTTGAAGACTGGACAGGGAAAACTGAAGCTTTCTTT,CSVEDWTGKTEAFF
TRBD1,12,TRBJ1-1,TRBV19,TGTGCCAGTAGTACCCGGACAGGGGGGGCTTTCTTT,CASSTRTGGAFF
-,11,TRBJ2-5,TRBV12-5,TGTGCTAGTCAGGGACAAGAGACCCAGTACTTC,CASQGQETQYF
-,13,TRBJ2-7,TRBV28,TGTGCCAGCAGATCCACCGACAGCTACGAGCAGTACTTC,CASRSTDSYEQYF
-,16,TRBJ2-3,TRBV4-2,TGTGCCAGCAGCCAAGATGATGCGAGTGAAGCAGATACGCAGTATTTT,CASSQDDASEADTQYF
TRBD2,16,TRBJ2-5,TRBV13,TGTGCCAGCAGTACCTTAGCGGGGAGCGGGTTGGAGACCCAGTACTTC,CASSTLAGSGLETQYF
-,16,TRBJ1-2,TRBV18,TGTGCCAGCTCACCTCTCCCGATGGGCAGGGGAAATGGCTACACCTTC,CASSPLPMGRGNGYTF
TRBD2,11,TRBJ2-7,TRBV13,TGTGCCTCCCGGGGGGGCTACGAGCAGTACTTC,CASRGGYEQYF
TRBD1,15,TRBJ2-2,TRBV2,TGTGCCAGCAGGCGACAGGGGACTTTCACCGGGGAGCTGTTTTTT,CASRRQGTFTGELFF
-,14,TRBJ2-7,TRBV5-6,TGTGCCAGCAGCTACGGAATAGACATCTACGAGCAGTACTTC,CASSYGIDIYEQYF
-,13,TRBJ2-1,TRBV5-5,TGTGCCAGCAGCTTGGTTACAGAAGCTGAGCAGTTCTTC,CASSLVTEAEQFF
TRBD1,14,TRBJ2-7,TRBV6-6,TGTGCCAGCAGGGATACCGGGACAGATAACGAGCAGTACTTC,CASRDTGTDNEQYF
TRBD1,17,TRBJ1-2,TRBV6-1,TGTGCCAGCAGTGAAAGCCCAGGGGGGACCCTTAACTATGGCTACACCTTC,CASSESPGGTLNYGYTF
TRBD1,15,TRBJ1-1,TRBV7-9,TGTTCCAGCAGCTCGACAGGGGTTCGGACCACTGAAGCTTTCTTT,CSSSSTGVRTTEAFF
TRBD2,15,TRBJ2-1,TRBV5-4,TGTGCCAGCAGGGCCGATAGCGGGAGCTACAATGAGCAGTTCTTC,CASRADSGSYNEQFF
-,15,TRBJ2-5,TRBV27,TGTGCCAGCAGTTTATGGTCCGGTAACGAAGAGACCCAGTACTTC,CASSLWSGNEETQYF